The 11 T cell receptor beta chains in this list originate from one sample, sequenced in a study of T cells after posttransplantation cyclophosphamide. Clones were sequenced by immunoSEQ multiplex PCR, and TCRdb holds only the in-frame ones, with some missing. The sample was found to contain 1,500 to 2,000 clones, and every one recurs. Cyclophosphamide on days +3 and +4 followed busulfan-fludarabine conditioning and a marrow graft. Sequencing used PBMCs, obtained 32 days after allogeneic stem cell transplant with posttransplant cyclophosphamide. The source is a female patient aged 40-49 years who received an allogeneic stem cell transplant from a related donor, was CMV-positive, and had no GVHD. Some T cells may have come from the graft donor.

This clone has a count of ten or more. Mismatch with germline at one junction end may stem from a read error. V and J are TRBV10-1 and TRBJ1-2; 12 nucleotides line up with TRBD1. The CDR3 consists of 12 residues. The germline CDR1 and CDR2 sequences are WNHNN and SYGVQD (reference sequence). This CDR3 is CASSAGQGAIAF. CDR3 nucleotides: TGCGCCAGCAGTGCGGGACAGGGGGCGATCGCCTTC.

This clone was found many times. The chain is built from TRBV4-1 and TRBJ2-3, with 8 bases lining up with TRBD2. Trimming removed 4 bases from V and 3 bases from J; junction bases left unmatched: 3. CDR3 length: 14 amino acids. The germline CDR1 and CDR2 sequences are MGHRA and YSYEKL. CDR3 amino acids: CASSPRLATDTQYF. CDR3 DNA: TGCGCCAGCAGCCCTCGACTAGCGACAGATACGCAGTATTTT.

Ten or more counts support this clone. The gene calls are TRBV19 and TRBJ2-3; the match to TRBD1 covers 10 bases. Trimming removed 4 bases from V and 3 bases from J; junction bases left unmatched: 1. CDR1 LNHDA and CDR2 SQIVND come from the germline V gene (reference sequence). CDR3 length: 14 amino acids. Here the CDR3 reads CASSRQGATDTQYF. The CDR3 bases are TGTGCCAGTAGTAGACAGGGGGCAACAGATACGCAGTATTTT.

This clone is classed as large (0.1 to 1%). The chain has TRBV27 and TRBJ2-1; TRBD2 aligns across 11 bases. V was clipped by 9 bases and J by 4 bases; unmatched bases: 5. Per germline, CDR1 MNHEY and CDR2 SMNVEV (reference sequence). The CDR3 runs 14 residues. The CDR3 coding sequence is TGTGCCAGTACTACTAGCGGGGGTTACAATGAGCAGTTCTTC. It yields the protein CASTTSGGYNEQFF.

This clone has a count of ten or more. The V gene is TRBV5-1, the J gene TRBJ1-2; 12 bases map to TRBD1. The ends lost 2 bases at V and 7 bases at J; junction bases unmatched: 6. Germline CDR1 reads SGHRS; CDR2 reads YFSETQ. The CDR3 consists of 15 residues. CDR3 DNA sequence: TGCGCCAGCAGCTTATCGGGACAGGGGGCTATTGGCTACACCTTC. This sequence encodes CASSLSGQGAIGYTF.

At least ten counts were recorded for this clone. The J gene is TRBJ1-1, the V gene TRBV28, with D tentatively TRBD1 (5 bases). The V gene lost 2 bases and the J gene lost 0 bases, with 22 bases spanning the gap. Germline assignment: CDR1 MDHEN and CDR2 SYDVKM. There are 19 residues in the CDR3. The DNA for the CDR3 is TGTGCCAGCAGTTTACCCTCTAGACAGCCACGAGTTATGAACACTGAAGCTTTCTTT. It codes for CASSLPSRQPRVMNTEAFF.

This clone was detected many times. As DNA, the CDR3 is TGTGCCAGCATGCGGGGGGGTGGGGTATACGAGCAGTACTTC. Translation gives CASMRGGGVYEQYF. The J gene is TRBJ2-7, the V gene TRBV6-5; 9 bases fit TRBD2. Germline V gene lookup returns CDR1 MNHEY and CDR2 SVGAGI. V lost 7 bases to trimming and J lost 4 bases; unmatched junction nucleotides: 8. The CDR3 length is 14 residues.

This clone was found many times. The chain is built from TRBV19 and TRBJ1-5, with D maybe TRBD1 (5 bases). The CDR3 contains 14 residues. Germline V lookup: CDR1 LNHDA, CDR2 SQIVND (reference sequence). Between the trimmed V and J ends, which lost 9 bases and 0 bases, there was a span of 12 bases. The CDR3 DNA reads TGTGCCAGCCGGGGGGTCCATAGCAATCAGCCCCAGCATTTT. Amino acids: CASRGVHSNQPQHF.

By frequency in the sample, this clone is medium-sized (0.01 to 0.1%). This chain connects TRBV5-5 to TRBJ1-6; 9 positions match TRBD1. V lost 5 bases and J lost 7; bases outside the gene matches: 7. The CDR3 extends over 15 amino acids. Germline CDR1 SGHKS, CDR2 YYEKEE (reference sequence). CDR3 nucleotide sequence: TGTGCCAGCAGGGCGACCGGGACAGGGAATTCACCCCTCCACTTT. Encoded protein: CASRATGTGNSPLHF.

This clone was observed many times. V gene TRBV23-1 combines with J gene TRBJ1-5, with D possibly TRBD1 on 5 matching bases. TRBV23-1 is an ORF, with its function uncertain. V was pared by 8 bases and J by 3 bases, with 14 bases between. The CDR3 has 14 amino acids. The CDR3 coding sequence is TGCGCCAGCCAGAAACAGGTATTCAATCAGCCCCAGCATTTT. It codes for CASQKQVFNQPQHF.

This clone is medium-sized in the sample. This sequence joins TRBV28 and TRBJ1-1; D is ambiguous. V lost 7 bases to trimming and J lost 0 bases, with 9 bases between them. The germline V gene encodes CDR1 MDHEN and CDR2 SYDVKM. The CDR3 length is 13 residues. The CDR3 DNA reads TGTGCCAGCATATTCGGTATGAACACTGAAGCTTTCTTT. Translating gives CASIFGMNTEAFF.